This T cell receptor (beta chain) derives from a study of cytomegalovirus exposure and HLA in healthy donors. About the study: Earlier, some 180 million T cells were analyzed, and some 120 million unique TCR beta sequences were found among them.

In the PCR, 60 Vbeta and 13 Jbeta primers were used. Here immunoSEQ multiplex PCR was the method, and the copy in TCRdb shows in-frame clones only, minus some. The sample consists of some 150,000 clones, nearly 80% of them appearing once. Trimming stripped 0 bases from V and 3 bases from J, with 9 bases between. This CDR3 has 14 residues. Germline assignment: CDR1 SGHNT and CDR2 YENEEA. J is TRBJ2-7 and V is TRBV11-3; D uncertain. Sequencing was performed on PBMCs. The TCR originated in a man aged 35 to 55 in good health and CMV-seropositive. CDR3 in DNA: TGTGCCAGCAGCTTAGACACCGTAGTCTACGAGCAGTACTTC. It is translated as CASSLDTVVYEQYF.